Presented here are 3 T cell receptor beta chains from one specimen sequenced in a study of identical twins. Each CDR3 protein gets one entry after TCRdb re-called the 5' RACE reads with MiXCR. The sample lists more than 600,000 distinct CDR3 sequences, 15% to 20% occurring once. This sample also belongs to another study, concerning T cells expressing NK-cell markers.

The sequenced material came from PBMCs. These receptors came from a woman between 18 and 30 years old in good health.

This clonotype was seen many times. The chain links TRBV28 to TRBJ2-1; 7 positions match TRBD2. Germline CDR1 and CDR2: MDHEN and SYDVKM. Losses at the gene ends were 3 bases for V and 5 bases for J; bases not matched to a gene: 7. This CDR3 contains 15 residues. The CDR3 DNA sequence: TGTGCCAGCAGTTTGATCTCGGGGGGAAACAATGAGCAGTTCTTC. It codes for CASSLISGGNNEQFF.

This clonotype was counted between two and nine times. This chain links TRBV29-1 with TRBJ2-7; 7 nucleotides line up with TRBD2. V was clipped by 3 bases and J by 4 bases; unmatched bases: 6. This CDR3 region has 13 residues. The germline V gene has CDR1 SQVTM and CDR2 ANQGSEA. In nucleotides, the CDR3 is TGCAGCGTTGAGGTGCGGGAGAAGTACGAGCAGTACTTC. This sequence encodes CSVEVREKYEQYF.

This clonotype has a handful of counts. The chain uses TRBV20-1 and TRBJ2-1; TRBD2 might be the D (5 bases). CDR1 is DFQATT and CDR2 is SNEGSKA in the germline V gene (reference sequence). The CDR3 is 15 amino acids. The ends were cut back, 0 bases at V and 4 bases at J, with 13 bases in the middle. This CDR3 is CSARDRGQPYNEQFF. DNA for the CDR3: TGCAGTGCTAGAGATCGAGGGCAACCTTACAATGAGCAGTTCTTC.